The 23 T cell receptor beta chains below were found in one sample sequenced in a study of a mutant IDH1 vaccine in newly diagnosed glioma. Their antigen targets remain unknown. Specified time point: week 35, safety follow-up. What each vaccine dose contained was 300 ug of mutant IDH1 20-mer peptide, accompanied by topical imiquimod. Data came from immunoSEQ multiplex PCR; TCRdb stores just in-frame clones and leaves some out. The data contain 50,000 to 70,000 clones, roughly four fifths of them seen just once; the ten biggest clones take up around 4.5%. The sample here was PBMCs, taken from a glioma patient whose treatment included an IDH1 peptide vaccine. The receptors were sampled from a man in his fifties or sixties with glioma.

V is TRBV5-1 and J is TRBJ2-1, with D perhaps being TRBD1 or TRBD2 (6 bases each). Between the trimmed V and J ends, which lost 1 base and 8 bases, there was a span of 10 bases. From germline, CDR1 is SGHRS and CDR2 YFSETQ. The CDR3 extends over 13 amino acids. CDR3 sequence: CASSLPGDYEQFF. The CDR3 DNA follows: TGCGCCAGCAGCTTGCCAGGGGACTATGAGCAGTTCTTC. The variable domain in full, completed from reference TRBV5-1 and TRBJ2-1, reads KAGVTQTPRYLIKTRGQQVTLSCSPISGHRSVSWYQQTPGQGLQFLFEYFSETQRNKGNFPGRFSGRQFSNSRSEMNVSTLELGDSALYLCASSLPGDYEQFFGPGTRLTVL.

The chain recombines TRBV9 with TRBJ1-5; possibly TRBD1 for D (6 bases). The CDR3 runs to 15 residues. V gave up 3 bases and J gave up 7 bases, with 17 bases separating them. Per the germline V gene, CDR1 is SGDLS and CDR2 is YYNGEE. DNA of the CDR3: TGTGCCAGCAGCGCTGACCCCGGGGGCGGGCAGCCCCAGCATTTT. It encodes CASSADPGGGQPQHF.

The gene calls are TRBV5-4 and TRBJ2-3; 11 bases agree with TRBD2. Per the germline V gene, CDR1 is SGHNT and CDR2 is YYREEE (reference sequence). This CDR3 spans 15 amino acids. J was trimmed by 5 bases and V by 5 bases; bases with no gene match: 7. For the CDR3, the DNA is TGTGCCAGCAGTTCTAGCGGGGGGATCCGAGATACGCAGTATTTT. Encoded protein: CASSSSGGIRDTQYF.

This clone occurred a few times. The chain recombines TRBV11-2 with TRBJ2-3; D is unresolved. The CDR3 contains 12 residues. Germline assignment: CDR1 SGHAT and CDR2 FQNNGV. V was trimmed by 7 bases and J by 11 bases, leaving 16 bases between them. The chain's CDR3 is CASTSLGLGQYF. The CDR3 DNA sequence: TGTGCCAGCACCTCCTTAGGTCTAGGGCAGTATTTT.

J is TRBJ2-5 and V is TRBV10-1, with D hard to call. Germline V CDR1 and CDR2: WNHNN, SYGVQD (reference sequence). The CDR3 has 13 amino acids. V was clipped by 1 base and J by 3 bases, with 6 bases between them. The CDR3 here is CASSEFQEETQYF. CDR3 coding DNA: TGCGCCAGCAGTGAGTTCCAGGAAGAGACCCAGTACTTC.

The genes are TRBV27 and TRBJ1-5, with TRBD1 identical over 8 bases. V lost 6 bases, J lost 6 bases, and 7 bases stayed unmatched. This CDR3 is built from 14 residues. Germline-derived CDR1 and CDR2 are MNHEY and SMNVEV (reference sequence). CDR3 sequence reads: CASSRQGLSQPQHF. CDR3 nucleotide sequence: TGTGCCAGCAGCCGACAGGGGTTAAGTCAGCCCCAGCATTTT.

Here the CDR3 reads CASSDWGVAQYF. In DNA form, the CDR3 reads TGTGCCAGCAGTGATTGGGGGGTGGCTCAGTACTTC. This chain links TRBV6-1 with TRBJ2-4; maybe TRBD2 (6 bases). The germline V gene has CDR1 MNHNS and CDR2 SASEGT. This CDR3 has 12 amino acids. V lost 3 bases to trimming and J lost 12 bases, with 12 bases between them.

The chain is built from TRBV6-1 and TRBJ2-2; TRBD1 matches at 8 bases. V shed 1 base, J shed 2 bases, and the junction held 3 bases outside the gene matches. The CDR3 is made up of 16 amino acids. CDR1 MNHNS and CDR2 SASEGT come from the germline V gene. CDR3 sequence reads: CASSEGQGRNTGELFF. CDR3 in DNA: TGTGCCAGCAGTGAAGGACAGGGGCGTAACACCGGGGAGCTGTTTTTT.

This chain links TRBV29-1 with TRBJ1-1; a possible D gene is TRBD1 (6 bases). This CDR3 is built from 11 residues. V gave up 7 bases and J gave up 4 bases, with 10 bases separating them. Germline V lookup: CDR1 SQVTM, CDR2 ANQGSEA. The CDR3 nucleotides read TGCAGCGCCAGGGGATCCACTGAAGCTTTCTTT. This codes for CSARGSTEAFF.

The chain links TRBV7-9 to TRBJ2-7, with 8 bases that match TRBD2. CDR1 and CDR2 (germline): SEHNR, FQNEAQ (reference sequence). This CDR3 region has 16 residues. Trimming removed 1 base from V and 3 bases from J; junction bases left unmatched: 8. The CDR3: CASSLGAGGTIYEQYF. CDR3 DNA sequence: TGTGCCAGCAGCTTAGGGGCGGGGGGAACCATCTACGAGCAGTACTTC.

This chain uses TRBV29-1 with TRBJ2-7, with 14 bases identical to TRBD2. The CDR3 has 16 residues. After removal of 4 bases from V and 3 bases from J, the junction contained 8 bases not matched to a gene. Germline-derived CDR1 and CDR2 are SQVTM and ANQGSEA. For the CDR3, the DNA is TGCAGCGTTGGGGGGACTAGCGGGGGATCCGTCTACGAGCAGTACTTC. Translation: CSVGGTSGGSVYEQYF.

This sequence joins TRBV19 and TRBJ1-2; D unclear. CDR1 and CDR2 (germline): LNHDA, SQIVND (reference sequence). The CDR3 runs 13 residues. The V gene lost 5 bases and the J gene lost 4 bases, with 11 bases spanning the gap. CDR3 residues: CASSSRTGYGYTF. The CDR3 coding sequence is TGTGCCAGTAGTTCTCGGACCGGCTATGGCTACACCTTC.

V usage is TRBV5-5 and J usage is TRBJ2-7, with D unclear. Germline V gene data show CDR1 as SGHKS and CDR2 as YYEKEE (reference sequence). V dropped 0 bases and J dropped 1 base, with 5 bases sitting between them. The CDR3 covers 13 residues. CDR3 region: CASSLAPSYEQYF. CDR3 nucleotide sequence: TGTGCCAGCAGCTTGGCACCGTCCTACGAGCAGTACTTC.

This chain connects TRBV20-1 to TRBJ1-1, with no clear D. From germline, CDR1 is DFQATT and CDR2 SNEGSKA (reference sequence). This CDR3 is 11 amino acids long. The CDR3 spells CSPLMNTEAFF. CDR3 nucleotides: TGCAGCCCTCTCATGAACACTGAAGCTTTCTTT.

This clone was detected only a few times. The gene calls are TRBV30 and TRBJ1-1; 7 bases are a match to TRBD1. The CDR3 extends over 13 amino acids. The trim removed 4 bases at V and 7 bases at J, leaving 9 bases unmatched. Germline values: CDR1 GTSNPN, CDR2 SVGIG (reference sequence). CDR3 coding DNA: TGTGCCTGGACCCTCCCGGGACAGAATGAAGCTTTCTTT. As protein: CAWTLPGQNEAFF.

The rearrangement links TRBV5-5 to TRBJ2-5, with a tentative D call TRBD2 (5 bases). Germline CDR1 and CDR2: SGHKS and YYEKEE (reference sequence). The CDR3 covers 13 residues. The germline V and J ends were trimmed by 1 base and 3 bases, with 7 bases remaining between them. CDR3 amino acids: CASSLPGKETQYF. CDR3 nucleotide sequence: TGTGCCAGCAGCTTGCCGGGGAAAGAGACCCAGTACTTC.

The V and J genes are TRBV4-1 and TRBJ2-5; D not resolved. The ends were cut back, 0 bases at V and 5 bases at J, with 4 bases in the middle. The CDR3 consists of 12 residues. Germline V CDR1 and CDR2: MGHRA, YSYEKL. The CDR3 reads CASSQEYETQYF. The CDR3 DNA is TGCGCCAGCAGCCAAGAGTACGAGACCCAGTACTTC.

This chain joins TRBV4-1 and TRBJ2-7; D is perhaps TRBD1 (6 bases). The germline V gene has CDR1 MGHRA and CDR2 YSYEKL. V shed 4 bases and J shed 0 bases, with 16 bases lying between them. This CDR3 contains 16 residues. The CDR3 here is CASSPSGQFLSYEQYF. The CDR3 DNA reads TGCGCCAGCAGCCCCTCCGGACAGTTTCTCTCCTACGAGCAGTACTTC.

V usage is TRBV7-2 and J usage is TRBJ1-1, with TRBD1 matching over 10 bases. Germline trimming cut 5 bases from V and 9 bases from J; bases unmatched to any gene: 12. The CDR3 has 15 residues. Per germline, CDR1 SGHTA and CDR2 FQGNSA. The chain's CDR3 is CASSTGQGEGTKAFF. The DNA of the CDR3 is TGTGCCAGCAGCACAGGACAGGGGGAAGGGACAAAAGCTTTCTTT.

This chain links TRBV10-3 with TRBJ1-3, with 7 bases that match TRBD1. V lost 11 bases to trimming and J lost 4 bases; unmatched junction nucleotides: 8. This CDR3 has 13 residues. Germline V gene lookup returns CDR1 ENHRY and CDR2 SYGVKD. Written as DNA, the CDR3 is TGTGCCGCTTACCCGGGACAGGGAAACACCATATATTTT. This translates into CAAYPGQGNTIYF.

A single count supports this clone. The chain is built from TRBV19 and TRBJ1-1, with unresolved D. V shed 3 bases and J shed 2 bases, with 16 bases lying between them. This CDR3 contains 16 residues. Germline V CDR1 and CDR2: LNHDA, SQIVND (reference sequence). CDR3 coding DNA: TGTGCCAGTAGTATTCTGGGCCAGGTCGGAAACACTGAAGCTTTCTTT. Amino acids: CASSILGQVGNTEAFF. Together with reference TRBV19 and TRBJ1-1, the CDR3 gives the full variable domain: DGGITQSPKYLFRKEGQNVTLSCEQNLNHDAMYWYRQDPGQGLRLIYYSQIVNDFQKGDIAEGYSVSREKKESFPLTVTSAQKNPTAFYLCASSILGQVGNTEAFFGQGTRLTVV.

V gene TRBV19 combines with J gene TRBJ1-1, with 8 nucleotides matching TRBD1. This CDR3 has 14 amino acids. V lost 6 bases and J lost 6; bases outside the gene matches: 9. Germline lookup yields CDR1 LNHDA and CDR2 SQIVND (reference sequence). For the CDR3, the DNA is TGTGCCAGTAGGAGGGGACAGGCGGGCCCTGAAGCTTTCTTT. Translation gives CASRRGQAGPEAFF.

The CDR3 loop is CASSSTSGGAYEQFF. The CDR3 DNA reads TGTGCCAGCAGTTCGACTAGCGGGGGGGCTTATGAGCAGTTCTTC. The chain recombines TRBV6-5 with TRBJ2-1; 14 nucleotides line up with TRBD2. This CDR3 has 15 amino acids. The V gene end was trimmed by 4 bases and the J gene end by 8 bases; junction bases not matched to a gene: 4. Germline V gene data show CDR1 as MNHEY and CDR2 as SVGAGI.